This entry features one TCR beta chain sequence. Antigen unknown. The CDR3 runs to 14 residues. V dropped 7 bases and J dropped 5 bases, with 18 bases sitting between them. The germline CDR1 and CDR2 sequences are SGHRS and YFSETQ. The data were produced by immunoSEQ multiplex PCR, yet TCRdb's version contains in-frame clones alone and is incomplete. The sample includes tens of thousands of clones, over 85% of them seen just once. This entry belongs to a study of cytomegalovirus exposure and HLA in healthy donors. Findings and limits, study-wide: Among TCR beta chains, those listed as cytomegalovirus-associated numbered over 150.

The sequence was obtained from a woman between 18 and 29 years old in good health and CMV-seropositive. Sequenced sample: PBMCs. The chain combines TRBV5-1 with TRBJ2-5, with a tentative D call TRBD2 (7 bases). CDR3 region: CASGVGGGHETQYF. In DNA, the CDR3 is TGCGCCAGCGGGGTTGGGGGGGGCCACGAGACCCAGTACTTC.